A selection of T cell receptor beta chains follows, all from one sample in a study of Graves' ophthalmopathy and Graves' hyperthyroidism. One entry per CDR3 protein results from TCRdb running MiXCR on the multiplex PCR reads. The table has nearly 400,000 distinct CDR3 sequences, about 16% seen once. The sequencing sample was made of peripheral blood. The receptors originated from a woman aged 18-29 years with Graves' ophthalmopathy. Each CDR3 is given with its conserved first and last residue. The order of the fields is J gene, CDR3 length, V gene, clone size, D gene, CDR3 protein, CDR3 DNA. A D gene is named only where the DNA matches it firmly. Some rows mark clone size as missing; the rest say once, few, many or name a class of expanded clone.

TRBJ2-4,17,TRBV6-1,many,TRBD1,CASMDRGAGLAKNIQYF,TGTGCCAGCATGGACAGGGGCGCGGGATTAGCCAAAAACATTCAGTACTTC
TRBJ1-2,13,TRBV29-1,many,TRBD1,CSVGTGGRHGYTF,TGCAGCGTTGGGACAGGGGGGAGACATGGCTACACCTTC
TRBJ2-5,17,TRBV3-1,-,-,CASSHEHLGGAQETQYF,TGTGCCAGCAGCCACGAGCACTTGGGTGGGGCTCAAGAGACCCAGTACTTC
TRBJ2-7,14,TRBV28,many,-,CASARQSPPYEQYF,TGTGCCAGCGCAAGACAGTCTCCCCCCTACGAGCAGTACTTC
TRBJ1-2,16,TRBV5-1,once,-,CASSSLGSGPKDGYTF,TGCGCCAGCAGCAGCCTAGGGTCAGGGCCGAAAGATGGCTACACCTTC
TRBJ1-1,15,TRBV28,many,-,CASSLSRSASTEAFF,TGTGCCAGCAGTTTATCGCGTTCCGCGAGCACTGAAGCTTTCTTT
TRBJ2-2,18,TRBV11-1,few,-,CASSLDFREPKTTGELFF,TGTGCCAGCAGCTTAGATTTCCGGGAACCGAAAACAACCGGGGAGCTGTTTTTT
TRBJ2-5,14,TRBV12-3/TRBV12-4,-,-,CASTRESLEETQYF,TGTGCCAGCACGAGGGAAAGTCTGGAAGAGACCCAGTACTTC
TRBJ2-6,19,TRBV5-1,many,-,CASSPGSHSWSSGANVLTF,TGCGCCAGCAGCCCCGGGTCCCATAGTTGGAGCTCTGGGGCCAACGTCCTGACTTTC
TRBJ2-7,14,TRBV20-1,many,-,CSARQGGLGYEQYF,TGCAGTGCTAGACAGGGGGGCTTGGGGTACGAGCAGTACTTC
TRBJ2-7,13,TRBV27,many,-,CASSLQALGEQYF,TGTGCCAGCAGTTTACAGGCTCTTGGCGAGCAGTACTTC
TRBJ2-7,15,TRBV27,-,-,CASSLSGRVKHEQYF,TGTGCCAGCAGTTTATCGGGCAGGGTCAAGCACGAGCAGTACTTC
TRBJ2-5,16,TRBV7-3,few,TRBD2,CASSPLAGKGQETQYF,TGTGCCAGCAGCCCTTTAGCGGGAAAGGGCCAAGAGACCCAGTACTTC
TRBJ1-2,14,TRBV14,many,TRBD1,CASSHRDRAYGYTF,TGTGCCAGCAGCCATAGAGACAGGGCCTATGGCTACACCTTC
TRBJ1-3,15,TRBV7-2,many,-,CASSLAGALGNTIYF,TGTGCCAGCAGCCTAGCGGGGGCGCTGGGAAACACCATATATTTT
TRBJ1-6,13,TRBV29-1,-,-,CSVSEDYNSPLHF,TGCAGCGTTTCAGAGGACTATAATTCACCCCTCCACTTT
TRBJ1-5,13,TRBV28,many,-,CASSGDGTQPQHF,TGTGCCAGCAGTGGGGACGGAACTCAGCCCCAGCATTTT
TRBJ1-2,14,TRBV20-1,-,-,CSASNLAADYGYTF,TGCAGTGCTAGTAACCTGGCGGCTGACTATGGCTACACCTTC
TRBJ1-3,16,TRBV28,many,-,CASSLRVGSGGNTIYF,TGTGCCAGCAGTTTACGAGTCGGAAGTGGGGGAAACACCATATATTTT
TRBJ2-2,16,TRBV5-1,many,TRBD2,CASSWSSGTNTGELFF,TGCGCCAGCAGCTGGTCTAGCGGGACGAACACCGGGGAGCTGTTTTTT
TRBJ1-6,13,TRBV19,many,-,CASSMAGTSPLHF,TGTGCCAGTAGCATGGCAGGGACTTCACCCCTCCACTTT
TRBJ2-7,14,TRBV14,many,-,CASSQGQAAYEQYF,TGTGCCAGCAGCCAAGGACAGGCCGCCTACGAGCAGTACTTC
TRBJ1-5,14,TRBV20-1,many,-,CSAPGHRDNQPQHF,TGCAGTGCTCCGGGCCACAGAGACAATCAGCCCCAGCATTTT
TRBJ2-2,15,TRBV27,many,TRBD2,CASSPPGLNTGELFF,TGTGCCAGCAGTCCGCCGGGACTAAACACCGGGGAGCTGTTTTTT
TRBJ2-2,16,TRBV12-3/TRBV12-4,many,-,CASSFRHGSLTGELFF,TGTGCCAGCAGTTTCCGTCATGGCAGCCTCACCGGGGAGCTGTTTTTT
TRBJ2-7,13,TRBV19,many,-,CASSPRTVYEQYF,TGTGCCAGTAGTCCACGGACAGTTTACGAGCAGTACTTC
TRBJ2-7,15,TRBV20-1,many,-,CSARRYRGGDYEQYF,TGCAGTGCTAGGAGGTACAGGGGAGGGGACTACGAGCAGTACTTC
TRBJ1-1,16,TRBV19,many,TRBD1,CASRPRDRGESTEAFF,TGTGCCAGTAGACCCCGGGACAGGGGGGAGAGCACTGAAGCTTTCTTT
TRBJ1-3,16,TRBV12-3/TRBV12-4,many,-,CASSSQRPSSGNTIYF,TGTGCCAGCAGTTCCCAAAGACCATCCTCTGGAAACACCATATATTTT
TRBJ2-2,15,TRBV6-5,many,-,CASNPRTVNTGELFF,TGTGCCAGCAACCCCCGGACTGTAAACACCGGGGAGCTGTTTTTT
TRBJ1-1,14,TRBV29-1,-,TRBD1,CSADRGKMNTEAFF,TGCAGCGCCGACAGGGGCAAAATGAACACTGAAGCTTTCTTT
TRBJ1-1,14,TRBV19,many,TRBD1,CASSMDRMNTEAFF,TGTGCCAGTAGTATGGACAGGATGAACACTGAAGCTTTCTTT
TRBJ2-5,13,TRBV28,many,TRBD1,CASSLYRGETQYF,TGTGCCAGCAGTTTATACAGGGGGGAGACCCAGTACTTC
TRBJ1-5,15,TRBV12-3/TRBV12-4,many,-,CASSLGRASNQPQHF,TGTGCCAGCAGTTTGGGCAGGGCTAGCAATCAGCCCCAGCATTTT
TRBJ2-7,13,TRBV11-1,many,-,CASSAGPGYEQYF,TGTGCCAGCAGCGCGGGACCCGGGTACGAGCAGTACTTC
TRBJ2-7,14,TRBV5-1,few,-,CASSITTGFHEQYF,TGCGCCAGCAGCATAACAACAGGCTTCCACGAGCAGTACTTC